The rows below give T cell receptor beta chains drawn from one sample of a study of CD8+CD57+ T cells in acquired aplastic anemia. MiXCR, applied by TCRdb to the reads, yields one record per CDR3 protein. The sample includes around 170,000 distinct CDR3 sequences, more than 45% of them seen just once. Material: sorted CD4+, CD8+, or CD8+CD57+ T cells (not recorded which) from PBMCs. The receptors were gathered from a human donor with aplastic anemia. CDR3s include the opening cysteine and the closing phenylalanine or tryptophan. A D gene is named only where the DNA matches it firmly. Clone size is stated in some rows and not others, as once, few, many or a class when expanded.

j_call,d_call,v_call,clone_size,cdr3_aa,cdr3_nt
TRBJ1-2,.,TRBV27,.,CASSRTENYGYTF,TGTGCCAGCAGTCGGACAGAGAACTATGGCTACACCTTC
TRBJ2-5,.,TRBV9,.,CISSVGEVARETQYF,TGTATCAGCAGCGTAGGGGAGGTAGCTAGGGAGACCCAGTACTTC
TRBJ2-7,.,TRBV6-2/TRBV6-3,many,CASFSPGLSYEQYF,TGTGCCAGCTTTTCTCCGGGACTTTCCTACGAGCAGTACTTC
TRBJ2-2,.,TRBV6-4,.,CASSDSGTQTGELFF,TGTGCCAGCAGTGACTCTGGGACACAAACCGGGGAGCTGTTTTTT
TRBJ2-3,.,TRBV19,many,CASSMGLEGTDTQYF,TGTGCCAGTAGTATGGGGTTGGAGGGCACAGATACGCAGTATTTT
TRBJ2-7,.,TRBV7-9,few,CASSFAEGYEQYF,TGTGCCAGCAGCTTTGCAGAGGGCTACGAGCAGTACTTC
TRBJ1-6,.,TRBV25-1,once,CASSDQGNSPLHF,TGTGCCAGCAGTGACCAGGGAAATTCACCCCTCCACTTT
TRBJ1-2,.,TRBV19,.,CASSLLGRAGPNYGYTF,TGTGCCAGTAGTCTTCTTGGCAGGGCTGGACCTAACTATGGCTACACCTTC
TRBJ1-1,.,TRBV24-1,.,CATSDPGRNSEAFF,TGTGCCACCAGTGATCCGGGACGTAACTCTGAAGCTTTCTTT
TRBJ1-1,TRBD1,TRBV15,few,CATSLRTGEAEAFF,TGTGCCACCAGCCTTAGGACAGGGGAGGCTGAAGCTTTCTTT
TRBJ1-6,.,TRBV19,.,CASGLAGNSPLHF,TGTGCCAGTGGACTAGCGGGTAATTCACCCCTCCACTTT
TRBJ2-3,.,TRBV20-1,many,CSASHSSTDTQYF,TGCAGTGCTAGTCACAGTAGCACAGATACGCAGTATTTT
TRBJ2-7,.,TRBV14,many,CASSQGVGNYEQYF,TGTGCCAGCAGCCAAGGGGTAGGGAACTACGAGCAGTACTTC
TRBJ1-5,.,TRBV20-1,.,CSARDQGRGSNQPQHF,TGCAGTGCTAGAGATCAGGGAAGGGGTAGCAATCAGCCCCAGCATTTT
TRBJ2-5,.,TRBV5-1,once,CASSFEETQYF,TGCGCCAGCAGTTTTGAGGAGACCCAGTACTTC
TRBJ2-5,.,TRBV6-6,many,CASSYTGPRGTQYF,TGTGCCAGCAGTTACACGGGACCGCGGGGGACCCAGTACTTC
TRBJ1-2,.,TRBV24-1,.,CATSDLSPIGVYGYTF,TGTGCCACCAGTGATTTATCCCCAATTGGGGTATATGGCTACACCTTC
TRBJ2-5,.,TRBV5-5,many,CASSLGRGSQETQYF,TGTGCCAGCAGCTTGGGCCGGGGCTCCCAAGAGACCCAGTACTTC
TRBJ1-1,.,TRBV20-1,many,CSATENSMNTEAFF,TGCAGTGCTACGGAAAACTCTATGAACACTGAAGCTTTCTTT
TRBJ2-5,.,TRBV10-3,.,CAISDDRSVETQYF,TGTGCCATCAGTGATGACAGAAGCGTCGAGACCCAGTACTTC
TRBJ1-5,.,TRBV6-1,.,CASQMGSNQPQHF,TGTGCCAGCCAAATGGGTAGCAATCAGCCCCAGCATTTT
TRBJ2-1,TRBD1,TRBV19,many,CASRPGQVSNEQFF,TGTGCCAGTAGACCGGGACAGGTTTCGAATGAGCAGTTCTTC
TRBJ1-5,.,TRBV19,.,CASTPFDQPQHF,TGTGCCAGTACCCCTTTTGATCAGCCCCAGCATTTT
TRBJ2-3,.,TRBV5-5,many,CASSSTDTQYF,TGCGCCAGCAGCTCCACAGATACGCAGTATTTT
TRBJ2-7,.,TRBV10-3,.,CAISESVGGAYEQYF,TGTGCCATCAGTGAGTCGGTGGGGGGAGCCTACGAGCAGTACTTC
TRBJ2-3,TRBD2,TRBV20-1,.,CRSGGGEERTDTQYF,TGCAGGAGCGGGGGGGGTGAGGAACGCACAGATACGCAGTATTTT
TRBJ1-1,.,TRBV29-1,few,CSVEDQGRGEAFF,TGCAGCGTTGAAGATCAGGGCCGGGGTGAAGCTTTCTTT
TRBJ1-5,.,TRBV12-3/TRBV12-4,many,CASSPSLGAPNQPQHF,TGTGCCAGCAGTCCCTCGTTGGGGGCGCCGAATCAGCCCCAGCATTTT
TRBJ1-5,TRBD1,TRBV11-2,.,CASSLPPAGGDYSNQPQHF,TGTGCCAGCAGCCTCCCGCCGGCAGGGGGAGATTATAGCAATCAGCCCCAGCATTTT
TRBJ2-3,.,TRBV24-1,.,CATSDSTSTDTQYF,TGTGCCACCAGTGATTCGACTAGCACAGATACGCAGTATTTT
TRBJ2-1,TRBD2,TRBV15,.,CATSRDPGTSGGVEQFF,TGTGCCACCAGCAGAGATCCCGGGACTAGCGGGGGGGTTGAGCAGTTCTTC
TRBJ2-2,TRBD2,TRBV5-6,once,CASSVAASGANTGELFF,TGTGCCAGCAGCGTAGCGGCTAGCGGGGCGAACACCGGGGAGCTGTTTTTT
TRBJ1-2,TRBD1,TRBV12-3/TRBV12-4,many,CASSWDRRRDGYTF,TGTGCCAGCAGCTGGGACAGGAGGAGAGATGGCTACACCTTC
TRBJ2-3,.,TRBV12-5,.,CASGLARDTRQGF,TGTGCTAGTGGTTTGGCCCGGGATACTAGGCAGGGATTT
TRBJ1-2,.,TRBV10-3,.,CAISESEGYGYTF,TGTGCCATCAGTGAGTCGGAGGGATATGGCTACACCTTC
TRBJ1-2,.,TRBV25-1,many,CASSEYGYGYTF,TGTGCCAGCAGTGAATATGGGTATGGCTACACCTTC
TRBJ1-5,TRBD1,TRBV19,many,CASKSAGTANQPQHF,TGTGCCAGTAAATCAGCCGGGACAGCGAATCAGCCCCAGCATTTT
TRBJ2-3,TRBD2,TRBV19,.,CASSILAGGMDTQYF,TGTGCCAGTAGCATACTAGCGGGGGGGATGGATACGCAGTATTTT
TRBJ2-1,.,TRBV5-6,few,CASSSNPPDRYNEQFF,TGTGCCAGCAGCTCCAACCCCCCCGACAGGTACAATGAGCAGTTCTTC
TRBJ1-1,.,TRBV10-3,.,CAISDWGTGNTEAFF,TGTGCCATCAGTGATTGGGGAACTGGAAACACTGAAGCTTTCTTT
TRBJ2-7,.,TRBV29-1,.,CSVAGAYEQYF,TGCAGCGTTGCCGGCGCCTACGAGCAGTACTTC
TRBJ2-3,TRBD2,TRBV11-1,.,CASSSETSESTDTQYF,TGTGCCAGCAGCTCAGAGACTAGCGAGAGCACAGATACGCAGTATTTT
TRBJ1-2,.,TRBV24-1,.,CATSDSDSYYGYTF,TGTGCCACCAGTGACTCGGACAGCTACTATGGCTACACCTTC
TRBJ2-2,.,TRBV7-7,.,CARSLQSTGELFF,TGTGCCCGCAGCCTACAGAGCACCGGGGAGCTGTTTTTT
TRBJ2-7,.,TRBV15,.,CATSRVGGDDEQYF,TGTGCCACCAGCAGAGTAGGAGGGGACGACGAGCAGTACTTC
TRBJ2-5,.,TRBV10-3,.,CAISESSGVGETQYF,TGTGCCATCAGTGAGTCGTCCGGGGTCGGAGAGACCCAGTACTTC
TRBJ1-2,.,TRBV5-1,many,CASSLDGLDRRTYGYTF,TGCGCCAGCAGCTTGGACGGTTTGGACAGACGCACTTATGGCTACACCTTC
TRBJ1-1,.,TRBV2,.,CATILNTEAFF,TGTGCCACAATACTGAACACTGAAGCTTTCTTT
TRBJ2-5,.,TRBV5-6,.,CASSSSTEETQYF,TGTGCCAGCAGCTCCTCGACGGAAGAGACCCAGTACTTC
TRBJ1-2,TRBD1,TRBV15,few,CATSRPGTGGKGYTF,TGTGCCACCAGCAGACCCGGGACAGGGGGCAAGGGCTACACCTTC
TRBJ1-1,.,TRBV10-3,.,CATRQADTEAFF,TGTGCCACCCGACAGGCCGACACTGAAGCTTTCTTT
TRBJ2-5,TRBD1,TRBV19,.,CASSLQGYQETQYF,TGTGCCAGTAGCCTACAGGGGTACCAAGAGACCCAGTACTTC
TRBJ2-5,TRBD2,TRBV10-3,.,CAIGDDGLAGGETQYF,TGTGCCATCGGTGACGACGGACTAGCGGGGGGGGAGACCCAGTACTTC
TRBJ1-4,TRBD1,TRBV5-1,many,CASSLGDRDNEKLFF,TGCGCCAGCAGCCTGGGGGACAGAGATAATGAAAAACTGTTTTTT